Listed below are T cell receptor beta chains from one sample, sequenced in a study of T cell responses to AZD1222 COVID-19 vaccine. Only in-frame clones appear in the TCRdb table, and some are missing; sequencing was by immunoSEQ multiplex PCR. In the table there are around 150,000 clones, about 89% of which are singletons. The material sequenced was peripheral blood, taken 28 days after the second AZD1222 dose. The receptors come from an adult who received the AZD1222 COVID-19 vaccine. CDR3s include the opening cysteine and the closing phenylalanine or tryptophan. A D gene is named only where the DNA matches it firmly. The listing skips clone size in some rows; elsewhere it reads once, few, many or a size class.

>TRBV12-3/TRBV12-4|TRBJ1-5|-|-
CASTFRLNQPQHF
TGTGCCAGCACTTTCAGACTCAATCAGCCCCAGCATTTT
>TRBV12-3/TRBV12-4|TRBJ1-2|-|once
CASSFAGSGGYTF
TGTGCCAGCAGTTTCGCAGGGTCGGGCGGCTACACCTTC
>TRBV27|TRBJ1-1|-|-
CASSPFVWSEAFF
TGTGCCAGCAGTCCCTTCGTGTGGTCTGAAGCTTTCTTT
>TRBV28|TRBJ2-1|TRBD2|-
CASREGGVEQFF
TGTGCCAGTCGGGAGGGAGGAGTCGAGCAGTTCTTC
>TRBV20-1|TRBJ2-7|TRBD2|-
CSASHSGGYEQYF
TGCAGTGCTAGTCACAGCGGGGGGTACGAGCAGTACTTC
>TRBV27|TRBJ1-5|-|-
CASSLSSEPHQPQHF
TGTGCCAGCAGTTTATCGTCCGAACCCCATCAGCCCCAGCATTTT
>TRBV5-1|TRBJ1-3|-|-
CASSPWGISVSGAGNTIYF
TGCGCCAGCAGCCCCTGGGGAATAAGCGTTTCAGGCGCTGGAAACACCATATATTTT
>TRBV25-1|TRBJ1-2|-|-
CASSQSTARNYGYTF
TGTGCCAGCAGTCAGTCGACAGCACGGAACTATGGCTACACCTTC
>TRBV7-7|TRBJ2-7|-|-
CASSFCKYEQYF
TGTGCTAGCAGCTTCTGTAAGTACGAGCAGTACTTC
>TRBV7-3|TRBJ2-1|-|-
CASSLDKPINEQFF
TGTGCCAGCAGCTTAGACAAGCCTATCAATGAGCAGTTCTTC
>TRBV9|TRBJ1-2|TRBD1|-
CASSPGAGGGYTF
TGTGCCAGCAGCCCCGGGGCAGGGGGAGGCTACACCTTC
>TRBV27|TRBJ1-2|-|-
CASSFLWAGDYYGYTF
TGTGCCAGCAGTTTCCTTTGGGCAGGAGACTACTATGGCTACACCTTC
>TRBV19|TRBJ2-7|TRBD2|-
CASSATSGRFYEQYF
TGTGCCAGTAGTGCGACTAGCGGGAGGTTTTACGAGCAGTACTTC